The text below deals with one T cell receptor (beta chain). Its target is not known. Profiled with immunoSEQ multiplex PCR; TCRdb holds only in-frame clones, not every one. The data show 25,000 to 30,000 clones, with none appearing a single time. These data are taken from a study of T cell clonality in common variable immunodeficiency. Study observations and caveats: What drives increased CVID clonality needs T cell subpopulation sequencing. Fewer deletions and N-nucleotide insertions were reportedly seen in common variable immunodeficiency TCR beta sequences. Patient heterogeneity in the CVID cohort limited correlations between repertoire features and clinical complications.

The receptor comes from a human donor with common variable immunodeficiency. The sample was peripheral blood mononuclear cells.

The CDR3: CASSEARGYGYTF. Incomplete CDR3 DNA: TGTGCCAGCAGTGAAGCGCGGGGGTATGGC. V usage is TRBV6-1 and J usage is TRBJ1-2; a possible D gene is TRBD1 (5 bases). The observed sequence ends 3 residues before the CDR3 terminus, with the missing tail filled in from the germline J gene. The germline gives CDR1 MNHNS, CDR2 SASEGT. V was shortened by 0 bases and J by 5 bases, with 7 bases between the two germline ends. CDR3 size: 13 residues.